The 9 T cell receptor beta chains reported below all come from one sample, sequenced in a study of blood T cell repertoires in COVID-19. The data were produced by immunoSEQ multiplex PCR, yet TCRdb's version contains in-frame clones alone and is incomplete. The sample has about 360,000 clones, 80% to 90% seen once. The sequencing input was peripheral blood. These receptors all come from a woman aged 60 to 75 with COVID-19, enrolled during active disease.

This chain connects TRBV6-5 to TRBJ2-4, with 7 bases lining up with TRBD2. Germline CDR1 and CDR2: MNHEY and SVGAGI. The CDR3 totals 13 residues. Trimming removed 8 bases from V and 2 bases from J; junction bases left unmatched: 3. CDR3 sequence reads: CASGGGTKNIQYF. The DNA of the CDR3 is TGTGCCAGCGGGGGGGGGACCAAAAACATTCAGTACTTC.

J is TRBJ1-1 and V is TRBV5-4, with 10 bases aligning to TRBD1. Trimming removed 3 bases from V and 7 bases from J; junction bases left unmatched: 6. This CDR3 is built from 14 residues. Germline loops: CDR1 SGHNT, CDR2 YYREEE (reference sequence). In nucleotides, the CDR3 is TGTGCCAGCAGCTATGACAGGGGGCAGGGTGAAGCTTTCTTT. Its protein is CASSYDRGQGEAFF.

This clone was seen once. V gene TRBV5-4 combines with J gene TRBJ1-6, with unresolved D. This CDR3 is 16 amino acids long. V was trimmed by 0 bases and J by 2 bases, leaving 9 bases between them. Germline CDR1 reads SGHNT; CDR2 reads YYREEE (reference sequence). CDR3 loop: CASSLVSGAYNSPLHF. CDR3 DNA sequence: TGTGCCAGCAGCTTGGTTTCCGGGGCCTATAATTCACCCCTCCACTTT.

J is TRBJ2-1 and V is TRBV18; 10 bases match TRBD2. The V gene end was trimmed by 6 bases and the J gene end by 7 bases; junction bases not matched to a gene: 6. CDR1 is KGHSH and CDR2 is LQKENI in the germline V gene. This CDR3 contains 14 residues. This chain's CDR3 is CASSVGLAKNEQFF. Here the CDR3 DNA reads TGTGCCAGCTCTGTGGGACTAGCGAAGAATGAGCAGTTCTTC.

The CDR3 here is CASSLTGAYEQYF. CDR3 sequence (DNA): TGTGCCAGCAGTTTAACAGGGGCCTACGAGCAGTACTTC. V is TRBV12-3 or TRBV12-4 and J is TRBJ2-7, with TRBD1 identical over 7 bases. V lost 2 bases, J lost 2 bases, and 0 bases stayed unmatched. The CDR3 consists of 13 residues.

The V and J genes are TRBV5-1 and TRBJ2-7, with a weak D call TRBD1 (7 bases). The CDR3 sequence is 16 residues long. The germline V and J ends were trimmed by 0 bases and 1 base, with 14 bases remaining between them. In germline, CDR1 is SGHRS, CDR2 YFSETQ. The DNA for the CDR3 is TGCGCCAGCAGCTTGGTGGCCCAGGGGGGATCCTACGAGCAGTACTTC. It codes for CASSLVAQGGSYEQYF.

The CDR3 nucleotides read TGTGCCAGCAGCCGAGGACAGGCCGGGGAGCTGTTTTTT. Translating gives CASSRGQAGELFF. The rearrangement uses TRBV11-2 and TRBJ2-2; 7 positions agree with TRBD1. Germline CDR1 is SGHAT and CDR2 is FQNNGV. V was pared by 5 bases and J by 6 bases, with 3 bases of the junction left unmatched. This CDR3 spans 13 amino acids.

The chain recombines TRBV19 with TRBJ1-1, with D perhaps matching TRBD1 (5 bases). The germline gives CDR1 LNHDA, CDR2 SQIVND (reference sequence). V was trimmed by 3 bases and J by 4 bases, leaving 15 bases between them. This CDR3 spans 15 amino acids. CDR3 sequence (DNA): TGTGCCAGTAGTATGGGGGGTAGGGGTGGCACTGAAGCTTTCTTT. Its protein product is CASSMGGRGGTEAFF. Drawing the rest from reference TRBV19 and TRBJ1-1, the complete variable domain is DGGITQSPKYLFRKEGQNVTLSCEQNLNHDAMYWYRQDPGQGLRLIYYSQIVNDFQKGDIAEGYSVSREKKESFPLTVTSAQKNPTAFYLCASSMGGRGGTEAFFGQGTRLTVV.

The chain carries TRBV11-3 and TRBJ2-1; maybe TRBD2 (6 bases). The germline V gene encodes CDR1 SGHNT and CDR2 YENEEA. V shed 4 bases and J shed 16 bases, with 17 bases lying between them. The CDR3 has 12 residues. CDR3 nucleotide sequence: TGTGCCAGCAGCTCCGCGGGACTTTATTCTTTCTTC. Protein product: CASSSAGLYSFF.